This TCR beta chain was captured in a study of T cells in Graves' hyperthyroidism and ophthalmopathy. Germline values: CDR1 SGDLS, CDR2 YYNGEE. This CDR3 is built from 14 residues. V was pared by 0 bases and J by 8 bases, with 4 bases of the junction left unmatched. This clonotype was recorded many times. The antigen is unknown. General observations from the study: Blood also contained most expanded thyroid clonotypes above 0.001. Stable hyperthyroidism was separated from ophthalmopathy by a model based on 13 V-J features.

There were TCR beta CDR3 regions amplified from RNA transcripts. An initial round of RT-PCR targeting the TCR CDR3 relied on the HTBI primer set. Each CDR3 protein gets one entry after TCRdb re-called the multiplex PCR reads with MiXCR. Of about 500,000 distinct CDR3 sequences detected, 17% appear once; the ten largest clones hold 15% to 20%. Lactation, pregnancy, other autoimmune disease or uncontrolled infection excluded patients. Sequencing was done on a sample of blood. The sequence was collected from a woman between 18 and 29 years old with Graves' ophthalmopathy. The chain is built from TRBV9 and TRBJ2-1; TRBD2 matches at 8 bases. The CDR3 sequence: CASSVAGGLHEQFF. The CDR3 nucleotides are TGTGCCAGCAGCGTAGCGGGGGGGCTCCATGAGCAGTTCTTC.